This is a list of T cell receptor beta chains from one sample in a study of blood T cell repertoires in COVID-19. Some clones are missing from TCRdb's copy, which holds only in-frame ones; the method was immunoSEQ multiplex PCR. The profile shows more than 150,000 clones, 80% to 90% of them singletons. The sample was peripheral blood. The source is an elderly woman with COVID-19, enrolled during active disease. Each CDR3 is given with its conserved first and last residue. Expanded clones get a size class; other rows say once, few or many, or leave the size out.

size	V	J	CDR3
.	TRBV5-6	TRBJ2-7	CASSLMQLAGGPTYEQYF
.	TRBV10-1	TRBJ2-1	CASSELAGGDSSYNEQFF
.	TRBV2	TRBJ1-5	CASKWGLGQPQHF
.	TRBV19	TRBJ2-6	CASSMTAGANVLTF
.	TRBV25-1	TRBJ1-1	CASSESTGSSMNTEAFF
.	TRBV7-9	TRBJ2-5	CASSLGLSGGGETQYF
.	TRBV3-1/TRBV3-2	TRBJ2-7	CASSQLTAGGFSYEQYF
few	TRBV6-2/TRBV6-3	TRBJ2-4	CASSYSTGSKNIQYF
.	TRBV4-1	TRBJ2-1	CASSQEGTSYNEQFF
.	TRBV24-1	TRBJ1-5	CATSASGQKSNQPQHF
once	TRBV6-5	TRBJ1-3	CASSRQGVNTIYF
.	TRBV5-6	TRBJ1-2	CASSTGDYGYTF
.	TRBV5-1	TRBJ2-2	CASTAPGQGHTGELFF
.	TRBV2	TRBJ2-7	CASSGRERATYEQYF
.	TRBV11-2	TRBJ2-7	CASSFRLAGAGGSYEQYF
many	TRBV2	TRBJ1-5	CASSLGVRQPQHF
once	TRBV19	TRBJ2-3	CASSIGPAGDTDTQYF
.	TRBV7-8	TRBJ1-5	CASSVDRSNQPQHF
.	TRBV2	TRBJ2-7	CASHLGLLPYEQYF
.	TRBV5-4	TRBJ2-3	CASSPESGRSKYF
.	TRBV4-1	TRBJ2-2	CASSPPGQGISTGELFF
.	TRBV13	TRBJ1-3	CASSLEESGNTIYF